A selection of T cell receptor beta chains follows, all from one sample in a study of molecular identifiers for immune sequencing clone quantification. Via MiXCR, TCRdb re-called the PCR reads, giving one row per CDR3 protein. The table shows 550,000 to 750,000 distinct CDR3 sequences, with approximately 20% occurring only once. Sequencing used naive CD8+ T cells from blood, with Jurkat cell RNA spiked in. The receptors were gathered from a human donor in good health. Some libraries in this study had Jurkat cell RNA spiked in. Each CDR3 is given with its conserved first and last residue. D genes are given only for firm matches. Size tells how often a clone was seen (once, few, many) or the class of an expanded clone, and some rows leave it out.

j_gene: TRBJ1-1
v_gene: TRBV3-1
d_gene: -
len: 14
abundance: few
CDR3aa: CASSQEAENTEAFF
CDR3nt: TGTGCCAGCAGCCAAGAAGCAGAGAACACTGAAGCTTTCTTT

j_gene: TRBJ2-7
v_gene: TRBV5-1
d_gene: -
len: 16
abundance: many
CDR3aa: CASGHSESSSTIEQYF
CDR3nt: TGCGCCAGCGGACATTCCGAGTCTAGCTCTACGATCGAGCAGTACTTC

j_gene: TRBJ2-1
v_gene: TRBV5-6
d_gene: -
len: 12
abundance: many
CDR3aa: CASSLLWSEQFF
CDR3nt: TGTGCCAGCAGCTTGCTCTGGAGTGAGCAGTTCTTC

j_gene: TRBJ1-5
v_gene: TRBV6-2/TRBV6-3
d_gene: TRBD1
len: 19
abundance: many
CDR3aa: CASSPNKNQGEERNQPQHF
CDR3nt: TGTGCCAGCAGTCCCAACAAGAATCAGGGGGAGGAACGCAATCAGCCCCAGCATTTT

j_gene: TRBJ2-3
v_gene: TRBV2
d_gene: -
len: 11
abundance: many
CDR3aa: CASTVGHTQYF
CDR3nt: TGTGCCAGCACCGTGGGCCATACGCAGTATTTT

j_gene: TRBJ2-7
v_gene: TRBV20-1
d_gene: -
len: 15
abundance: many
CDR3aa: CSARDLTLPSYEQYF
CDR3nt: TGCAGTGCTAGAGATCTAACGTTACCCTCCTACGAGCAGTACTTC

j_gene: TRBJ2-3
v_gene: TRBV2
d_gene: -
len: 16
abundance: many
CDR3aa: CASSDLAPDRTDTQYF
CDR3nt: TGTGCCAGCAGTGATCTGGCGCCAGACCGCACAGATACGCAGTATTTT

j_gene: TRBJ1-5
v_gene: TRBV20-1
d_gene: TRBD1
len: 14
abundance: few
CDR3aa: CSARVWTGVQPQHF
CDR3nt: TGCAGTGCTCGTGTATGGACAGGGGTTCAGCCCCAGCATTTT

j_gene: TRBJ2-5
v_gene: TRBV20-1
d_gene: -
len: 15
abundance: few
CDR3aa: CSAQRVTPRGETQYF
CDR3nt: TGCAGTGCTCAACGGGTAACTCCGAGGGGGGAGACCCAGTACTTC

j_gene: TRBJ2-3
v_gene: TRBV7-9
d_gene: TRBD2
len: 15
abundance: few
CDR3aa: CASSPTSGELDTQYF
CDR3nt: TGTGCCAGCAGCCCGACTAGCGGGGAGTTAGATACGCAGTATTTT

j_gene: TRBJ2-3
v_gene: TRBV7-6
d_gene: TRBD2
len: 14
abundance: many
CDR3aa: CASSERGGTDTQYF
CDR3nt: TGTGCCAGCAGCGAGCGGGGTGGCACAGATACGCAGTATTTT

j_gene: TRBJ1-1
v_gene: TRBV11-2
d_gene: -
len: 14
abundance: many
CDR3aa: CASSLMVGRTEAFF
CDR3nt: TGTGCCAGCAGCTTAATGGTTGGAAGAACTGAAGCTTTCTTT

j_gene: TRBJ1-2
v_gene: TRBV4-1
d_gene: -
len: 15
abundance: -
CDR3aa: CASSQVSGTRSGYTF
CDR3nt: TGCGCCAGCAGCCAAGTGTCGGGAACAAGGTCAGGCTACACCTTC

j_gene: TRBJ2-7
v_gene: TRBV29-1
d_gene: TRBD2
len: 12
abundance: many
CDR3aa: CSVDSGAYEQYF
CDR3nt: TGCAGCGTTGATAGCGGGGCCTACGAGCAGTACTTC

j_gene: TRBJ2-1
v_gene: TRBV29-1
d_gene: -
len: 13
abundance: -
CDR3aa: CSVTPGAGGEQFF
CDR3nt: TGCAGCGTCACACCGGGGGCCGGGGGTGAGCAGTTCTTC

j_gene: TRBJ2-1
v_gene: TRBV7-9
d_gene: -
len: 11
abundance: few
CDR3aa: CASSFRDEQFF
CDR3nt: TGTGCCAGCAGCTTTCGAGATGAGCAGTTCTTC

j_gene: TRBJ2-7
v_gene: TRBV11-2
d_gene: -
len: 11
abundance: few
CDR3aa: CASSDLHEQYF
CDR3nt: TGTGCCAGCAGTGATCTTCACGAGCAGTACTTC

j_gene: TRBJ2-4
v_gene: TRBV2
d_gene: -
len: 15
abundance: many
CDR3aa: CARGPPAGAKNIQYF
CDR3nt: TGTGCCAGGGGACCCCCCGCCGGAGCCAAAAACATTCAGTACTTC

j_gene: TRBJ2-7
v_gene: TRBV3-1
d_gene: -
len: 13
abundance: many
CDR3aa: CASSQGDPNGQYF
CDR3nt: TGTGCCAGCAGCCAAGGGGACCCCAACGGGCAGTACTTC

j_gene: TRBJ2-4
v_gene: TRBV7-9
d_gene: -
len: 19
abundance: many
CDR3aa: CASSLGKFSFVGEENIQYF
CDR3nt: TGTGCCAGCAGCTTGGGGAAATTCTCCTTCGTGGGGGAGGAAAACATTCAGTACTTC

j_gene: TRBJ2-3
v_gene: TRBV30
d_gene: TRBD2
len: 14
abundance: few
CDR3aa: CAWSVRGREDTQYF
CDR3nt: TGTGCCTGGAGTGTACGCGGGAGGGAAGATACGCAGTATTTT

j_gene: TRBJ2-1
v_gene: TRBV29-1
d_gene: -
len: 14
abundance: many
CDR3aa: CSVEYSGDYNEQFF
CDR3nt: TGCAGCGTTGAATATTCGGGGGACTACAATGAGCAGTTCTTC

j_gene: TRBJ1-1
v_gene: TRBV28
d_gene: -
len: 12
abundance: many
CDR3aa: CASSLSGVEAFF
CDR3nt: TGTGCCAGCAGTTTATCAGGGGTTGAAGCTTTCTTT

j_gene: TRBJ2-4
v_gene: TRBV4-1
d_gene: -
len: 13
abundance: many
CDR3aa: CASSQVPGYIQYF
CDR3nt: TGCGCCAGCAGCCAAGTACCCGGCTACATTCAGTACTTC

j_gene: TRBJ2-2
v_gene: TRBV9
d_gene: -
len: 12
abundance: many
CDR3aa: CASSVVFGELFF
CDR3nt: TGTGCCAGCAGCGTAGTCTTCGGGGAGCTGTTTTTT

j_gene: TRBJ2-2
v_gene: TRBV20-1
d_gene: -
len: 15
abundance: many
CDR3aa: CSATGAYRNTGELFF
CDR3nt: TGCAGTGCTACGGGGGCATACAGAAACACCGGGGAGCTGTTTTTT

j_gene: TRBJ2-3
v_gene: TRBV10-3
d_gene: TRBD2
len: 17
abundance: -
CDR3aa: CAISETSGGAITDTQYF
CDR3nt: TGTGCCATCAGTGAGACTAGCGGGGGAGCGATAACAGATACGCAGTATTTT

j_gene: TRBJ2-5
v_gene: TRBV29-1
d_gene: -
len: 16
abundance: many
CDR3aa: CSVEDWASATQETQYF
CDR3nt: TGCAGCGTTGAAGATTGGGCTAGCGCGACACAAGAGACCCAGTACTTC

j_gene: TRBJ2-1
v_gene: TRBV20-1
d_gene: TRBD1
len: 15
abundance: -
CDR3aa: CSAYQGQGRDNEQFF
CDR3nt: TGCAGTGCTTACCAAGGACAGGGTAGGGACAATGAGCAGTTCTTC

j_gene: TRBJ2-3
v_gene: TRBV19
d_gene: -
len: 13
abundance: many
CDR3aa: CASSGGGGDTQYF
CDR3nt: TGTGCCAGTAGTGGAGGGGGCGGCGATACGCAGTATTTT

j_gene: TRBJ2-5
v_gene: TRBV11-2
d_gene: -
len: 16
abundance: many
CDR3aa: CASSQMRGPRPVTQYF
CDR3nt: TGTGCCAGCAGCCAGATGAGGGGCCCCCGTCCCGTGACCCAGTACTTC

j_gene: TRBJ2-7
v_gene: TRBV7-2
d_gene: TRBD2
len: 16
abundance: many
CDR3aa: CASSPTVTSSSYEQYF
CDR3nt: TGTGCCAGCAGCCCTACAGTGACTAGCAGTTCCTACGAGCAGTACTTC

j_gene: TRBJ1-1
v_gene: TRBV28
d_gene: TRBD1
len: 15
abundance: many
CDR3aa: CASSLHRGARTEAFF
CDR3nt: TGTGCCAGCAGTCTTCACAGGGGAGCGAGGACTGAAGCTTTCTTT

j_gene: TRBJ2-5
v_gene: TRBV14
d_gene: -
len: 16
abundance: many
CDR3aa: CASSLYDIYGEETQYF
CDR3nt: TGTGCCAGCAGCCTCTATGACATCTACGGGGAGGAGACCCAGTACTTC

j_gene: TRBJ1-2
v_gene: TRBV7-9
d_gene: -
len: 15
abundance: many
CDR3aa: CASSPATGRNYGYTF
CDR3nt: TGTGCCAGCAGCCCTGCAACAGGGAGGAACTATGGCTACACCTTC

j_gene: TRBJ2-2
v_gene: TRBV6-1
d_gene: -
len: 19
abundance: -
CDR3aa: CASNPDGGFRVANTGELFF
CDR3nt: TGTGCCAGCAATCCCGACGGGGGCTTCCGAGTTGCGAACACCGGGGAGCTGTTTTTT

j_gene: TRBJ1-1
v_gene: TRBV30
d_gene: -
len: 12
abundance: many
CDR3aa: CAPRNLGAEAFF
CDR3nt: TGTGCACCCCGTAACTTGGGGGCTGAAGCTTTCTTT

j_gene: TRBJ1-3
v_gene: TRBV28
d_gene: TRBD1
len: 16
abundance: many
CDR3aa: CASGGDRAITGNTIYF
CDR3nt: TGTGCCAGCGGGGGAGACAGGGCCATCACTGGAAACACCATATATTTT

j_gene: TRBJ2-5
v_gene: TRBV6-1
d_gene: TRBD2
len: 18
abundance: -
CDR3aa: CASSEGHGTSGDQETQYF
CDR3nt: TGTGCCAGCAGTGAAGGGCACGGGACTAGCGGGGATCAAGAGACCCAGTACTTC

j_gene: TRBJ1-2
v_gene: TRBV29-1
d_gene: TRBD1
len: 16
abundance: many
CDR3aa: CSVVDPDRTFNYGYTF
CDR3nt: TGCAGCGTGGTTGACCCGGACAGGACCTTTAACTATGGCTACACCTTC

j_gene: TRBJ2-6
v_gene: TRBV6-5
d_gene: -
len: 17
abundance: few
CDR3aa: CASSYSSPFSGANVLTF
CDR3nt: TGTGCCAGCAGTTACTCTAGCCCTTTCTCTGGGGCCAACGTCCTGACTTTC

j_gene: TRBJ2-7
v_gene: TRBV3-1
d_gene: -
len: 14
abundance: many
CDR3aa: CASSELGPAYEQYF
CDR3nt: TGTGCCAGCAGCGAGCTGGGGCCGGCCTACGAGCAGTACTTC